In its sample, the clone carrying this T cell receptor (beta chain) was seen once. Antigen: not known. This entry is derived from a study of T cell responses to AZD1222 COVID-19 vaccine. Study findings and constraints: The study found Spike-specific TCR breadth and depth rose after two AZD1222 doses. Reports indicate that nearly half of spike-specific TCRs are directed at unmutated variant regions.

V was clipped by 5 bases and J by 6 bases, with 13 bases between them. The CDR3 length is 13 residues. Germline V gives CDR1 SNHLY, CDR2 FYNNEI. The repertoire was sequenced with immunoSEQ multiplex PCR; TCRdb's copy has only in-frame clones and lacks some. The table shows around 150,000 clones, with about 91% occurring only once. The V gene is TRBV2, the J gene TRBJ1-1, with D tentatively TRBD1 (6 bases). This receptor was identified in an adult who received the AZD1222 COVID-19 vaccine. The sample here was peripheral blood, taken 28 days after the second AZD1222 dose. CDR3 in DNA: TGTGCCAGCAGTCCAAACCCAGGGGCTGAAGCTTTCTTT. Residues: CASSPNPGAEAFF.